Presented here are 15 T cell receptor beta chains from one specimen sequenced in a study of OX40 agonist ivuxolimab in advanced cancers. Libraries were prepared by immunoSEQ multiplex PCR; TCRdb keeps only in-frame clonotypes and omits some of them. Counted here are more than 50,000 clones, 84% occurring once; the ten biggest clones make up 2% to 2.5%. The sample in question was CD4+ or CD8+ T cells sorted from blood, obtained in a trial of the OX40 agonist ivuxolimab. The receptor source for this set is an adult with an advanced solid tumor such as melanoma, head and neck, liver or kidney cancer.

This rearrangement joins TRBV5-1 to TRBJ1-1; a weak D match, TRBD1 (5 bases). Germline V gives CDR1 SGHRS, CDR2 YFSETQ. The ends were cut back, 4 bases at V and 2 bases at J, with 15 bases in the middle. The length of the CDR3 is 15 residues. CDR3 sequence: CASSQTGTFNTEAFF. Written as DNA, the CDR3 is TGCGCCAGCAGCCAAACGGGGACTTTTAACACTGAAGCTTTCTTT.

This chain joins TRBV7-2 and TRBJ1-3, with 7 bases lining up with TRBD1. J was trimmed by 0 bases and V by 4 bases; bases with no gene match: 6. The germline gives CDR1 SGHTA, CDR2 FQGNSA. CDR3 length equals 16 residues. The CDR3 region is CASSSTTGPSGNTIYF. The DNA of the CDR3 is TGTGCCAGCAGCTCAACGACAGGGCCCTCTGGAAACACCATATATTTT. Together with reference TRBV7-2 and TRBJ1-3, the CDR3 gives the full variable domain: GAGVSQSPSNKVTEKGKDVELRCDPISGHTALYWYRQSLGQGLEFLIYFQGNSAPDKSGLPSDRFSAERTGGSVSTLTIQRTQQEDSAVYLCASSSTTGPSGNTIYFGEGSWLTVV.

The chain uses TRBV27 and TRBJ2-2, with D tentatively TRBD1 or TRBD2 (6 bases each). This CDR3 is 21 amino acids long. Trimming shortened V by 3 bases and J by 6 bases, and 32 bases separated the two germline ends. From germline, CDR1 is MNHEY and CDR2 SMNVEV (reference sequence). The CDR3 here is CASSFLASGGRSRPGAGELFF. The CDR3 DNA reads as TGTGCCAGCAGTTTTTTAGCGTCCGGGGGACGAAGTAGACCAGGGGCCGGGGAGCTGTTTTTT.

The chain joins TRBV6-1 to TRBJ2-3; maybe TRBD2 (7 bases). This CDR3 has 16 residues. The ends were cut back, 1 base at V and 4 bases at J, with 15 bases in the middle. Germline loops: CDR1 MNHNS, CDR2 SASEGT. The CDR3 reads CASSEGIGGGADTQYF. The DNA of the CDR3 is TGTGCCAGCAGTGAAGGCATAGGGGGGGGAGCAGATACGCAGTATTTT.

This chain uses TRBV6-1 with TRBJ1-6; maybe TRBD1 (5 bases). Germline V gene lookup returns CDR1 MNHNS and CDR2 SASEGT. The CDR3 consists of 17 residues. V lost 1 base and J 6 bases, leaving 16 bases between the germline ends. The CDR3 loop is CASSEEGRVRGNSPLHF. CDR3 sequence (DNA): TGTGCCAGCAGTGAAGAAGGGAGGGTGAGGGGTAATTCACCCCTCCACTTT.

The J gene is TRBJ1-6, the V gene TRBV7-9; D is ambiguous. The CDR3 runs 14 residues. Looked up from germline, CDR1 is SEHNR and CDR2 is FQNEAQ (reference sequence). V gave up 1 base and J gave up 8 bases, with 9 bases separating them. The CDR3 is CASSLGEGYSPLHF. As DNA, the CDR3 is TGTGCCAGCAGCTTAGGGGAAGGGTATTCACCCCTCCACTTT.

V usage is TRBV5-4 and J usage is TRBJ1-2; tentative D call: TRBD1 (6 bases). CDR3 length: 15 amino acids. V lost 1 base to trimming and J lost 1 base, with 11 bases between them. Germline assignment: CDR1 SGHNT and CDR2 YYREEE (reference sequence). The CDR3, as DNA: TGTGCCAGCAGCTTGACGTCAGGGGATAACTATGGCTACACCTTC. Translation gives CASSLTSGDNYGYTF.

The chain has TRBV19 and TRBJ2-6, with D tentatively TRBD1 (6 bases). Germline V CDR1 and CDR2: LNHDA, SQIVND (reference sequence). The CDR3 has 17 residues. V was trimmed by 7 bases and J by 2 bases, leaving 18 bases between them. This CDR3 reads CASKRTRTDTGANVLTF. The DNA of the CDR3 is TGTGCCAGTAAGCGAACTAGGACAGATACTGGGGCCAACGTCCTGACTTTC.

The chain recombines TRBV19 with TRBJ1-2; D uncertain. The germline V gene has CDR1 LNHDA and CDR2 SQIVND (reference sequence). The CDR3 sequence is 14 residues long. Trimming left V 5 bases short and J 6 bases short, with 16 bases between. DNA of the CDR3: TGTGCCAGTAGTTGGAGCCCCTCGGCAAATGGCTACACCTTC. Translation gives CASSWSPSANGYTF.

The chain joins TRBV19 to TRBJ2-3; the D call may be TRBD1 or TRBD2 (6 bases each). V was cut by 2 bases and J by 0 bases, with 12 bases left in between. CDR3 length equals 16 residues. Germline CDR1 and CDR2: LNHDA and SQIVND (reference sequence). The chain's CDR3 is CASSIKRGTSTDTQYF. The CDR3 DNA reads as TGTGCCAGTAGTATAAAGAGGGGGACTAGCACAGATACGCAGTATTTT.

The rearrangement joins TRBV11-2 to TRBJ2-1; D gene unclear. CDR1 and CDR2 from the germline V gene are SGHAT and FQNNGV. Trimming took off 5 bases at V and 4 bases at J, with 18 bases between the two ends. This CDR3 has 16 amino acids. DNA of the CDR3: TGTGCCAGCAGCCGCCTAGGACGCAGAACTTACAATGAGCAGTTCTTC. Its protein product is CASSRLGRRTYNEQFF.

The rearrangement uses TRBV4-2 and TRBJ2-7, with 9 bases matching TRBD1. Losses at the gene ends were 1 base for V and 2 bases for J; bases not matched to a gene: 3. Germline CDR1 and CDR2: LGHNA and YNFKEQ. The CDR3 contains 15 residues. CDR3 in DNA: TGTGCCAGCAGCCAAGGTAGGACAGGGGCCTACGAGCAGTACTTC. Amino acids: CASSQGRTGAYEQYF.

This clone appeared once. V is TRBV5-1 and J is TRBJ2-7; perhaps TRBD2 as D (6 bases). Trimming removed 0 bases at V and 5 bases at J, with 12 bases between. Germline assignment: CDR1 SGHRS and CDR2 YFSETQ. The CDR3 has 14 amino acids. The CDR3 coding sequence is TGCGCCAGCAGCTTGGGGCGGGGAGGTAACGAGCAGTACTTC. The encoded protein is CASSLGRGGNEQYF.

CDR3 protein: CASSATGGSYNEQFF. CDR3 in DNA: TGTGCCAGCAGCGCGACTGGCGGTTCCTACAATGAGCAGTTCTTC. The chain is built from TRBV2 and TRBJ2-1; D unresolved. Germline CDR1 and CDR2: SNHLY and FYNNEI. This CDR3 spans 15 amino acids. The germline V and J ends were trimmed by 6 bases and 1 base, with 13 bases remaining between them.

The chain links TRBV19 to TRBJ1-4; 10 bases line up with TRBD1. The trim removed 6 bases at V and 8 bases at J, leaving 6 bases unmatched. CDR3 length: 14 residues. Germline CDR1 and CDR2: LNHDA and SQIVND (reference sequence). DNA of the CDR3: TGTGCCAGTAGGGTCGGGACAGGGGAGGAAAAACTGTTTTTT. Protein sequence: CASRVGTGEEKLFF.